This T cell receptor beta chain derives from a study of shared clonotypes between healthy human individuals (dated by TCRdb to the early 2020s). With regard to the full study: A couple of women and three men aged 18 to 49 years were included in the cohort. For each donor, CD4 naive and CD4 memory were each run on three plates, CD8 naive on two plates, and CD8 memory on one plate. The study deeply sequenced blood TCR repertoires of five healthy adults to estimate repertoire size and the extent of clonotype sharing between individuals. To increase sequencing depth and limit assay-specific biases, different laboratories used diverse techniques to prepare libraries and sequence TCR repertoires. Leukapheresis yielded between about 0.94 and 8.9 billion PBMCs per donor. The study at large found these results: Clonotypes shared by all four sorted-subset donors showed higher generation probabilities than non-shared clonotypes. Because the study included only a small number of donors, the genetic and exposure-history diversity represented was limited. Naive subsets generally had larger estimated clonotype richness than memory subsets did. Sampling was limited to blood, and TCR repertoires in tissue likely differ from TCR repertoires in blood. Rarefaction of sorted-subset datasets indicated incomplete sequencing despite the large sequencing depth. Pairwise subsampling indicated that sequencing depth was expected to affect the degree of clonotype sharing among donors. Sharing across a few donors was observed for around 5% of naive CD4, 3% to 3.5% of naive CD8, 2% to 2.5% of memory CD4, and 0.4% of memory CD8 clonotypes.

About this clone: The specificity of this receptor is unknown. Nothing much larger sits one base from this clone, and base qualities are not available.

Using the deep immunoSEQ assay, TCR CDR3 regions were amplified from genomic DNA by multiplex PCR. Genomic DNA extracted from each cell subset was distributed evenly over all wells of several immunoSEQ 96-well plates, and each plate served as one replicate. For sorted subsets, 150 to 250 ng of genomic DNA, equivalent to tens of thousands of T cell genomes, went into each replicate PCR. Purified libraries were quantified with a Qubit 3.0 fluorometer, sized on a Bioanalyzer 2100, and re-quantified with the KAPA Library Quantification kit. A separate single-read 150-cycle Illumina NextSeq 550 flow cell was used to sequence each immunoSEQ 96-well plate. Per the source publication's procedure: Because the immunoSEQ output held only junctional sequences and lacked quality scores, the filtering could not match the filtering applied to full-length reads. To assign V/J genes and CDR3, sequences were annotated using PyIR, a Python wrapper for IgBLAST v1.9, with IMGT germline references. Reads with weak V/J assignments (E-value above 1e-6), missing CDR3, stop codons, out-of-frame junctions, or ambiguous translated residues were removed. V3J clonotypes were defined as sequences sharing an identical inferred V gene, J gene, and CDR3 amino acid sequence. Percentage overlap between repertoires was computed as shared unique clonotypes divided by the size of the smaller repertoire. RTK rarefaction, the Chao1 estimator, and Recon v2.1 estimates of unobserved clonotypes were used to assess repertoire richness. Generation probabilities for all TCRbeta clonotypes obtained by the gDNA method from a handful of donors were computed using OLGA. The table was pulled from immuneACCESS by TCRdb, which kept in-frame rearrangements only. Such tables lose some clones; where checked, under half of the loss comes from unresolved V genes, and the rest has no known cause. V, J and clone size derive from that table, while D and trimming were established from the DNA sequence. The sample profile shows around 2.1 million clones; 90% to 97% of them were found once. Less than 0.15% of the sample rests with the top ten.

The donors were healthy, HIV-negative adults with no recently reported acute infections or vaccinations. All donors were Caucasian adults living in Nashville, Tennessee, USA. CD4+ T cells were enriched by magnetic negative selection; naive cells were then positively selected on CD45RA, and the negative fraction formed the memory subset. Blood was collected by leukapheresis, and PBMCs were isolated by Ficoll-Histopaque density gradient centrifugation and then cryopreserved in liquid nitrogen vapor phase. Purity and quantity of every magnetically sorted T cell population were checked by analytical flow cytometry. Genomic DNA was isolated from each sorted fraction and quantified by UV absorbance on a Nanodrop 2000c. Compared with germline, V lacks 4 bases and J lacks 10 bases; bases without a gene match: 11. Taken from cysteine to phenylalanine, the CDR3 has 17 residues. Here the CDR3 DNA is all that survives: 51 bases in frame from base 1. The CDR1 and CDR2 encoded by the germline V gene are SGHTA and FQGTGA.

The sequence is built from TRBV7-3 and TRBJ1-6; 12 bases in between match TRBD1. The receptor's source is a man younger than 30 in good health. Sequences were obtained from naive CD4+ T cells sorted from blood. The cell subset or site label corresponds to: CD45RA+ positively selected. The encoded CDR3 is CASSSTRDRGLNSPLHF. The DNA sequence reads TGTGCCAGCAGCTCCACCCGGGACAGGGGGCTTAACTCACCCCTCCACTTT.